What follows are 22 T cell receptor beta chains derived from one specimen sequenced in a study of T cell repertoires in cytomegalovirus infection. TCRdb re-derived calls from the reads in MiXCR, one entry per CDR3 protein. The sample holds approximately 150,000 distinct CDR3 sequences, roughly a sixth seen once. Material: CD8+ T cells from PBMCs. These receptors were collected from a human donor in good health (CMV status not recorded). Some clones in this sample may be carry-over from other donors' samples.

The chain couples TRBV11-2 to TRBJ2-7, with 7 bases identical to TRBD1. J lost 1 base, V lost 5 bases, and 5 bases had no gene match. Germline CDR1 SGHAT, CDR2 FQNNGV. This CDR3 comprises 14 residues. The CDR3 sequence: CASSPGQDSYEQYF. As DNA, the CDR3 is TGTGCCAGCAGCCCCGGACAGGATTCCTACGAGCAGTACTTC.

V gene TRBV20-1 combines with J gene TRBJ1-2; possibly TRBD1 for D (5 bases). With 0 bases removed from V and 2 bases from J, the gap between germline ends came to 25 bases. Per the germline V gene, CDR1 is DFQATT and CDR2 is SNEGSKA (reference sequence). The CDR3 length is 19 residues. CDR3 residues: CSARDLAQVLRHSNYGYTF. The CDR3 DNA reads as TGCAGTGCTAGAGACCTCGCACAGGTACTTCGTCATTCAAACTATGGCTACACCTTC.

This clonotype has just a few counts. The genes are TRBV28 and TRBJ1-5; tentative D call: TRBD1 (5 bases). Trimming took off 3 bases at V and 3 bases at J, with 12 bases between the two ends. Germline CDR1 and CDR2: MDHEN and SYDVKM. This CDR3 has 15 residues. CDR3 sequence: CASSFNGGPNQPQHF. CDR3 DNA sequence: TGTGCCAGCAGTTTCAATGGGGGTCCCAATCAGCCCCAGCATTTT.

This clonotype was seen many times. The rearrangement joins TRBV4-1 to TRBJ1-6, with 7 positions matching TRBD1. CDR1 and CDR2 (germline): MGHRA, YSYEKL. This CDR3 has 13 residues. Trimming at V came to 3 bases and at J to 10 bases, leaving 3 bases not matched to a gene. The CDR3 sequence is CASSHDRVSPLHF. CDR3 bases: TGCGCCAGCAGCCACGACAGGGTCTCACCCCTCCACTTT.

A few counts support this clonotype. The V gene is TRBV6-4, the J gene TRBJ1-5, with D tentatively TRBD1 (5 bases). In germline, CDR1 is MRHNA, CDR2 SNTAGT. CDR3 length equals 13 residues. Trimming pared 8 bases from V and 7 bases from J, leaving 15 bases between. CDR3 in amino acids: CASPGFGSQPQHF. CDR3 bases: TGTGCCAGCCCAGGGTTCGGCAGCCAGCCCCAGCATTTT.

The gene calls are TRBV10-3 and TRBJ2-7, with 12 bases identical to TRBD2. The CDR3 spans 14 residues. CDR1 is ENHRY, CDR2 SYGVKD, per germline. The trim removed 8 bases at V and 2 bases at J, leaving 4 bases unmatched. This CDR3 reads CAIGASGGAYEQYF. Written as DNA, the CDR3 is TGTGCCATCGGGGCTAGCGGGGGGGCCTACGAGCAGTACTTC.

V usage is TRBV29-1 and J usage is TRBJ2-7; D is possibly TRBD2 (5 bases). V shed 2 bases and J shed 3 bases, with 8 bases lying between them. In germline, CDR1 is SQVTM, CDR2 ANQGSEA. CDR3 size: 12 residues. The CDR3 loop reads CSVEWGDYEQYF. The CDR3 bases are TGCAGCGTTGAATGGGGAGACTACGAGCAGTACTTC.

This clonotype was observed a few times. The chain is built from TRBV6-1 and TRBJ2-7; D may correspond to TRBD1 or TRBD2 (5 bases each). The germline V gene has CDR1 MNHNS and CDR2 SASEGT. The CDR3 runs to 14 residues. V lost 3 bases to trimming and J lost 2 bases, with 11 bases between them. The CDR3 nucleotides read TGTGCCAGCAGTGATGGGACCGGCCCCTACGAGCAGTACTTC. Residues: CASSDGTGPYEQYF.

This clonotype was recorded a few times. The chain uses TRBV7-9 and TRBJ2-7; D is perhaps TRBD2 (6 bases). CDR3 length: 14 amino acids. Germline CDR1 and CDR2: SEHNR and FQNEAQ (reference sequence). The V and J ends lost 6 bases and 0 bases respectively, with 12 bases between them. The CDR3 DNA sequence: TGTGCCAGCAGACTCGGGGGAACCTCCTACGAGCAGTACTTC. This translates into CASRLGGTSYEQYF.

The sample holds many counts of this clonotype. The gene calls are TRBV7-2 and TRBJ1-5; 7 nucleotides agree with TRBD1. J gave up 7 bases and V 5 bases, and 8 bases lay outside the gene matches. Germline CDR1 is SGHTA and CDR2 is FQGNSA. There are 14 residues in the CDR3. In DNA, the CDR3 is TGTGCCAGCAGCCCTGGGGCAGGGGGGCAGCCCCAGCATTTT. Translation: CASSPGAGGQPQHF.

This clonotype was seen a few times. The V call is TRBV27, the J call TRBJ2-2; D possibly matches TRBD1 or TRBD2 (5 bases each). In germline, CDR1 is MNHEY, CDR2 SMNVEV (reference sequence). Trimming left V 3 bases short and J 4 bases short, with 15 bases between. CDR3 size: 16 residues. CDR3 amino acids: CASSFGPGPTTGELFF. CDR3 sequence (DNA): TGTGCCAGCAGTTTCGGGCCGGGGCCTACCACCGGGGAGCTGTTTTTT.

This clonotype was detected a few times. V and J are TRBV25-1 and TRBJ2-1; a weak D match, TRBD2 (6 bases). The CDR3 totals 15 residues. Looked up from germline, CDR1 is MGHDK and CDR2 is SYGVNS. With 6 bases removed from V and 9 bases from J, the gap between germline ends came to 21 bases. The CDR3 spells CASRHGGMWGAEQFF. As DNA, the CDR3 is TGTGCCAGCAGACATGGCGGGATGTGGGGCGCTGAGCAGTTCTTC.

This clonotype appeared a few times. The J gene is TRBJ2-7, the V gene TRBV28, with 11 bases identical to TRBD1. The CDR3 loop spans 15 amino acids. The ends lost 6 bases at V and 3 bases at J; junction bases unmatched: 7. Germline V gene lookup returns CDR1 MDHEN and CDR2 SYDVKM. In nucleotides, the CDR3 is TGTGCCAGCAGGCCCGGGACAGGGGGTATCTACGAGCAGTACTTC. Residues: CASRPGTGGIYEQYF.

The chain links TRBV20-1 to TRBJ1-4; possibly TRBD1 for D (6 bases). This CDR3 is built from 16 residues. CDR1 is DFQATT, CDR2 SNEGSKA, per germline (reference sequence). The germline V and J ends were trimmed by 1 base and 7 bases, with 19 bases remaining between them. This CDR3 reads CSARVRWQGTGEKLFF. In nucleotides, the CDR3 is TGCAGTGCTAGAGTTCGCTGGCAGGGGACGGGTGAAAAACTGTTTTTT.

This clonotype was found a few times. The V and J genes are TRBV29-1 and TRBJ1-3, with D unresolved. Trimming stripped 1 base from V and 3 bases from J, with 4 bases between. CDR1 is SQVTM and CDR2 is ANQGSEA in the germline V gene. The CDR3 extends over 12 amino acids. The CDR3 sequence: CSVEGVGNTIYF. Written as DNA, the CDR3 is TGCAGCGTTGAAGGGGTTGGAAACACCATATATTTT.

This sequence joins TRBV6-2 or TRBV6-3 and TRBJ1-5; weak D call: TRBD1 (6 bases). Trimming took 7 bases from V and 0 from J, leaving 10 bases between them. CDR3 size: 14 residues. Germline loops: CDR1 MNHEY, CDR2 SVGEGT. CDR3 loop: CASTQGYSNQPQHF. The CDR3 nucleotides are TGTGCCAGCACTCAGGGGTATAGCAATCAGCCCCAGCATTTT.

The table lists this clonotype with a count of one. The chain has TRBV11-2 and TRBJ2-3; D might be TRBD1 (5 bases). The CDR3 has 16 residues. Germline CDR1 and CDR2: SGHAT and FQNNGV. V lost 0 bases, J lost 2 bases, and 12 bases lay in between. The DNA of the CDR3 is TGTGCCAGCAGCTTAGAATTGCAGGGTGCCACAGATACGCAGTATTTT. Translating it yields CASSLELQGATDTQYF.

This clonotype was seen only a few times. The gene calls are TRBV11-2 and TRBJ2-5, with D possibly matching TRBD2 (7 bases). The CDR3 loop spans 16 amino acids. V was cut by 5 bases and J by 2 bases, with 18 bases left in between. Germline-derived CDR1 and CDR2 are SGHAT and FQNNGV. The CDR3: CASSERGGGLQETQYF. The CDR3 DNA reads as TGTGCCAGCAGCGAAAGAGGGGGGGGATTACAAGAGACCCAGTACTTC.

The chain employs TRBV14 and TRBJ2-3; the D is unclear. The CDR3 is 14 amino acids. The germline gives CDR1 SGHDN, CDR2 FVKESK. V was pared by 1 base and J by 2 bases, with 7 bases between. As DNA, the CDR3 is TGTGCCAGCAGCCAAGCAGGTTACACAGATACGCAGTATTTT. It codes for CASSQAGYTDTQYF.

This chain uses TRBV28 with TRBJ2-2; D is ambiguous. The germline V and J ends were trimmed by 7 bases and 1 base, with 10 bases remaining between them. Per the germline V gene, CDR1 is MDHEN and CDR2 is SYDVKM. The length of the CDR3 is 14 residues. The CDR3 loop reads CASIWEVNTGELFF. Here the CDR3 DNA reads TGTGCCAGCATTTGGGAAGTGAACACCGGGGAGCTGTTTTTT.

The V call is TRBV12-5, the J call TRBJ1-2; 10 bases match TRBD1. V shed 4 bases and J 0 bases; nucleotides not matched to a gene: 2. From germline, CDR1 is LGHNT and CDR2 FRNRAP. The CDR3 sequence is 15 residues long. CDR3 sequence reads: CASGSGTGANYGYTF. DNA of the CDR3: TGTGCTAGTGGTTCCGGGACAGGGGCTAACTATGGCTACACCTTC.

The CDR3 sequence: CASSLVGQGAYEQYF. DNA of the CDR3: TGTGCCAGCAGTTTAGTAGGACAGGGGGCCTACGAGCAGTACTTC. The chain is built from TRBV28 and TRBJ2-7, with 10 bases that match TRBD1. The V and J ends lost 2 bases and 2 bases, in that order; junction bases with no gene match: 3. The CDR3 is 15 residues long. Germline values: CDR1 MDHEN, CDR2 SYDVKM.